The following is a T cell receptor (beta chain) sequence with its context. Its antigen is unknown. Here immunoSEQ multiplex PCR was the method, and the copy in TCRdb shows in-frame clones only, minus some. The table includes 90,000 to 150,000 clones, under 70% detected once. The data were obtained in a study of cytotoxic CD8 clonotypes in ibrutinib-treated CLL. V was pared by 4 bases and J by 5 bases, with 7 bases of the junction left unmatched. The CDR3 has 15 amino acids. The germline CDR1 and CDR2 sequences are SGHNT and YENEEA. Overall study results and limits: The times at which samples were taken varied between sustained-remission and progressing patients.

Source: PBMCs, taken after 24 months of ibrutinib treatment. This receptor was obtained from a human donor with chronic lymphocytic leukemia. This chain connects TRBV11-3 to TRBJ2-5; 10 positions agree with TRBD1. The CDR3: CASSSRTGGPETQYF. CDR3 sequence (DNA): TGTGCCAGCAGCTCGCGGACAGGGGGACCGGAGACCCAGTACTTC. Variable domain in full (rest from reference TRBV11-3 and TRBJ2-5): EAGVVQSPRYKIIEKKQPVAFWCNPISGHNTLYWYLQNLGQGPELLIRYENEEAVDDSQLPKDRFSAERLKGVDSTLKIQPAELGDSAVYLCASSSRTGGPETQYFGPGTRLLVL.